The 13 T cell receptor beta chains below come from one sample, sequenced in a study of T cells in Graves' hyperthyroidism and ophthalmopathy. Amplification of TCR beta CDR3 regions was performed using RNA transcripts as template. The HTBI primer set was used in a first-round RT-PCR of the TCR CDR3. TCRdb processed the multiplex PCR reads anew with MiXCR; each CDR3 protein has one entry. The sample holds 300,000 to 500,000 distinct CDR3 sequences, around 15% seen once. The sample consisted of blood. The receptors stem from a man in his fifties with Graves' ophthalmopathy.

This clonotype was counted between two and nine times. J is TRBJ2-2 and V is TRBV5-6; TRBD1 matches at 10 bases. Germline trimming cut 0 bases from V and 7 bases from J; bases unmatched to any gene: 6. In germline, CDR1 is SGHDT, CDR2 YYEEEE. The CDR3 runs to 16 residues. DNA of the CDR3: TGTGCCAGCAGCTTGGAAAGACAGGGGGCTGTCGGGGAGCTGTTTTTT. Residues: CASSLERQGAVGELFF.

This clonotype was seen repeatedly, ten times or more. This chain links TRBV6-1 with TRBJ2-1; TRBD1 matches 9 bases. V lost 7 bases, J lost 4 bases, and 11 bases stayed unmatched. The CDR3 loop spans 16 amino acids. CDR1 and CDR2 (germline): MNHNS, SASEGT. CDR3 sequence reads: CASTRPGTGYYNEQFF. CDR3 DNA sequence: TGTGCCAGCACCAGACCCGGGACAGGGTATTACAATGAGCAGTTCTTC.

A few counts support this clonotype. The chain has TRBV24-1 and TRBJ1-2; TRBD1 matches at 9 bases. Unmatched junction bases numbered 18, after V lost 3 bases and J lost 5 bases. CDR1 KGHDR and CDR2 SFDVKD come from the germline V gene. This CDR3 has 19 amino acids. This CDR3 is CATSDGNGGQGGLWYGYTF. The DNA for the CDR3 is TGTGCCACCAGTGATGGGAATGGGGGACAGGGAGGATTATGGTATGGCTACACCTTC.

In this sample, this clonotype turned up many times. The V gene is TRBV7-9, the J gene TRBJ2-7, with no clear D. CDR1 and CDR2 from the germline V gene are SEHNR and FQNEAQ (reference sequence). This CDR3 has 13 residues. V dropped 3 bases and J dropped 2 bases, with 8 bases sitting between them. The CDR3 protein is CASSFEVPYEQYF. The CDR3, as DNA: TGTGCCAGCAGCTTCGAGGTCCCCTACGAGCAGTACTTC.

At least ten counts were recorded for this clonotype. The chain employs TRBV3-1 and TRBJ2-2; D is undetermined. CDR3 length equals 12 residues. Germline V gives CDR1 LGHDT, CDR2 YNNKEL (reference sequence). Trimming removed 7 bases at V and 8 bases at J, with 11 bases between. The CDR3 region is CASTYAAGELFF. For the CDR3, the DNA is TGTGCCAGCACCTACGCGGCGGGGGAGCTGTTTTTT.

Many counts were recorded for this clonotype. The chain employs TRBV2 and TRBJ2-7; 8 nucleotides align to TRBD2. Germline-derived CDR1 and CDR2 are SNHLY and FYNNEI. The length of the CDR3 is 15 residues. J lost 2 bases, V lost 2 bases, and 5 bases had no gene match. The chain's CDR3 is CASSENSGMPYEQYF. Here the CDR3 DNA reads TGTGCCAGCAGTGAAAATAGCGGGATGCCCTACGAGCAGTACTTC.

This clonotype was seen a few times. This rearrangement joins TRBV11-2 to TRBJ2-5; the D call may be TRBD1 or TRBD2 (6 bases each). The CDR3 runs to 20 residues. V lost 7 bases and J lost 2, with 32 bases in between. The germline V gene encodes CDR1 SGHAT and CDR2 FQNNGV. The CDR3 is CASNNYRAIGRGGGQETQYF. The CDR3 nucleotides read TGTGCCAGCAACAATTACCGGGCTATTGGTCGTGGAGGGGGTCAAGAGACCCAGTACTTC.

This clonotype occurred many times. CDR3 sequence reads: CASSPPASPGDTIYF. CDR3 DNA: TGTGCCAGCTCACCACCCGCCTCTCCTGGCGACACCATATATTTT. This chain joins TRBV18 and TRBJ1-3; D call uncertain. The CDR3 spans 15 residues. Germline V gives CDR1 KGHSH, CDR2 LQKENI. V was shortened by 0 bases and J by 8 bases, with 14 bases between the two germline ends.

There are many counts of this clonotype. This chain uses TRBV20-1 with TRBJ2-7, with D perhaps given as TRBD1 or TRBD2 (6 bases each). The CDR3 covers 14 residues. Germline CDR1 and CDR2: DFQATT and SNEGSKA (reference sequence). Trimming removed 6 bases from V and 5 bases from J, with 20 bases in between. The CDR3 is CSATPPWGADEQYF. The CDR3 DNA sequence: TGCAGTGCGACTCCACCCTGGGGGGCAGACGAGCAGTACTTC.

There are many counts of this clonotype. V gene TRBV3-1 combines with J gene TRBJ2-1, with D possibly being TRBD2 (5 bases). V dropped 3 bases and J dropped 9 bases, with 6 bases sitting between them. This CDR3 is 11 amino acids long. Germline-derived CDR1 and CDR2 are LGHDT and YNNKEL (reference sequence). The CDR3 DNA reads TGTGCCAGCAGCCACAGCGGTGAGCAGTTCTTC. Protein product: CASSHSGEQFF.

The rearrangement uses TRBV12-3 or TRBV12-4 and TRBJ1-5, with a possible D match to TRBD1 (5 bases). V was pared by 6 bases and J by 0 bases, with 15 bases between. CDR3 length: 16 residues. Here the CDR3 DNA reads TGTGCCAGCAGGGAGCCCGGGACGGATAGCAATCAGCCCCAGCATTTT. It yields the protein CASREPGTDSNQPQHF.

This clonotype came up many times. This sequence joins TRBV2 and TRBJ2-3, with 14 positions matching TRBD2. V shed 9 bases and J 4 bases; nucleotides not matched to a gene: 0. Germline assignment: CDR1 SNHLY and CDR2 FYNNEI. The CDR3 runs 13 residues. CDR3 residues: CARGLAGADTQYF. In DNA, the CDR3 is TGTGCCAGGGGACTAGCGGGGGCAGATACGCAGTATTTT.

This clonotype was recorded at least ten times. The V and J genes are TRBV6-5 and TRBJ1-3; D not resolved. The CDR3 extends over 14 amino acids. The V gene lost 2 bases and the J gene lost 0 bases, with 5 bases spanning the gap. CDR1 and CDR2 (germline): MNHEY, SVGAGI. CDR3 sequence (DNA): TGTGCCAGCAGTTACGGGGTCTCTGGAAACACCATATATTTT. It codes for CASSYGVSGNTIYF.